The 7 T cell receptor beta chains in this list originate from one sample, sequenced in a study of shared clonotypes between healthy human individuals. Naive CD8 isolation took CD45RO-negative cells positively selected for CCR7 and excluded terminally differentiated effector memory CD45RA+ cells. Profiling relied on immunoSEQ multiplex PCR, and the TCRdb table lists in-frame clones only, not all of them. The sample consists of about 2.1 million clones, about 93% of them appearing once. Source material: naive CD8+ T cells from PBMCs. The receptors shown here come from a man between 18 and 29 years old in good health. Some clones in this sample may be carry-over from other donors' samples.

The chain combines TRBV28 with TRBJ2-4, with D perhaps being TRBD1 or TRBD2 (6 bases each). The CDR3 is 15 residues long. Trimming stripped 7 bases from V and 2 bases from J, with 15 bases between. Germline CDR1 is MDHEN and CDR2 is SYDVKM. The CDR3 sequence: CASTPGGGTKNIQYF. As DNA, the CDR3 is TGTGCCAGCACCCCAGGAGGGGGAACCAAAAACATTCAGTACTTC. Supplemented by reference TRBV28 and TRBJ2-4, the full variable domain reads DVKVTQSSRYLVKRTGEKVFLECVQDMDHENMFWYRQDPGLGLRLIYFSYDVKMKEKGDIPEGYSVSREKKERFSLILESASTNQTSMYLCASTPGGGTKNIQYFGAGTRLSVL.

This chain uses TRBV7-8 with TRBJ2-7; a possible D gene is TRBD2 (6 bases). V lost 4 bases, J lost 4 bases, and 14 bases lay in between. Germline V gene sequence: CDR1 SGHVS, CDR2 FQNEAQ. The CDR3 has 14 amino acids. This CDR3 reads CASSSGERAYEQYF. As DNA, the CDR3 is TGTGCCAGCAGCTCGGGAGAGAGGGCGTACGAGCAGTACTTC.

V and J are TRBV10-3 and TRBJ1-2; D ambiguous. The germline V and J ends were trimmed by 0 bases and 4 bases, with 12 bases remaining between them. The CDR3 sequence is 15 residues long. Germline CDR1 reads ENHRY; CDR2 reads SYGVKD. CDR3 nucleotides: TGTGCCATCAGTGAGTCCGATCGGGGTAGCTATGGCTACACCTTC. Translated: CAISESDRGSYGYTF.

In this sample, this clone turned up once. This chain uses TRBV7-9 with TRBJ2-2; D unresolved. The V and J ends lost 2 bases and 2 bases respectively, with 6 bases between them. The CDR3 is made up of 14 amino acids. Germline V lookup: CDR1 SEHNR, CDR2 FQNEAQ (reference sequence). DNA for the CDR3: TGTGCCAGCAGCTTATCCGAAAACACCGGGGAGCTGTTTTTT. Protein product: CASSLSENTGELFF. The variable domain in full, completed from reference TRBV7-9 and TRBJ2-2, reads DTGVSQNPRHKITKRGQNVTFRCDPISEHNRLYWYRQTLGQGPEFLTYFQNEAQLEKSRLLSDRFSAERPKGSFSTLEIQRTEQGDSAMYLCASSLSENTGELFFGEGSRLTVL.

V gene TRBV27 combines with J gene TRBJ1-1; D is undetermined. V was shortened by 3 bases and J by 1 base, with 15 bases between the two germline ends. The CDR3 has 16 residues. From germline, CDR1 is MNHEY and CDR2 SMNVEV (reference sequence). The CDR3 DNA reads as TGTGCCAGCAGTTTGGGGAGGGCAGGTAAGAACACTGAAGCTTTCTTT. It encodes CASSLGRAGKNTEAFF.

The chain carries TRBV19 and TRBJ1-2; D is undetermined. This CDR3 has 14 amino acids. V was clipped by 3 bases and J by 4 bases, with 12 bases between them. Germline V CDR1 and CDR2: LNHDA, SQIVND (reference sequence). Here the CDR3 reads CASSIGQASYGYTF. CDR3 sequence (DNA): TGTGCCAGTAGTATTGGGCAGGCCTCCTATGGCTACACCTTC.

The V gene is TRBV27, the J gene TRBJ2-2, with a weak D call TRBD1 (6 bases). The length of the CDR3 is 14 residues. V lost 5 bases, J lost 5 bases, and 12 bases lay in between. Germline V gives CDR1 MNHEY, CDR2 SMNVEV (reference sequence). This chain's CDR3 is CASSPQGRTGELFF. In DNA form, the CDR3 reads TGTGCCAGCAGTCCACAGGGTCGGACCGGGGAGCTGTTTTTT.